This TCR beta chain is from a study of blood T cell repertoires in COVID-19. TCRdb's table, derived via immunoSEQ multiplex PCR, lists solely in-frame clones and lacks some. The sample includes about 350,000 clones, about 93% of them seen just once. The CDR3 loop spans 14 amino acids. The ends were cut back, 0 bases at V and 3 bases at J, with 9 bases in the middle. Germline lookup yields CDR1 MNHNY and CDR2 SVGAGI (reference sequence). Sequenced input: peripheral blood. J is TRBJ2-7 and V is TRBV6-6; tentatively, D is TRBD1 (6 bases). This receptor was taken from a woman aged 18-29 years who had recovered from COVID-19. The CDR3 is CASSYSTGNYEQYV. CDR3 nucleotide sequence: TGTGCCAGCAGTTACTCGACAGGAAACTACGAGCAGTACGTC.